These 16 T cell receptor beta chains share one sample of origin, sequenced in a study of cytomegalovirus exposure and HLA in healthy donors. The PCR made use of 60 Vbeta and 13 Jbeta primers. TCRdb keeps only in-frame clones here, not all; method: immunoSEQ multiplex PCR. The repertoire holds 160,000 or so clones, with approximately 80% as singletons. The sequenced material came from PBMCs. Receptor source: a man aged 18 to 30 in good health and CMV-seropositive.

This chain uses TRBV21-1 with TRBJ2-7; TRBD2 is taken as the D call from the table, unchecked against the DNA. TRBV21-1 counts as a pseudogene. The length of the CDR3 is 19 residues. The CDR3 here is CASSIRVGTAGPDYYEQYF. In DNA form, the CDR3 reads TGTGCCAGCAGCATTCGAGTGGGAACAGCGGGACCTGACTATTACGAGCAGTACTTC.

CDR3 DNA: TGTGCCAGCAGCTTAGTAGGAGGGGGCAATCAGCCCCAGCATTTT. This sequence encodes CASSLVGGGNQPQHF. The chain recombines TRBV7-2 with TRBJ1-5; maybe TRBD1 (5 bases). This CDR3 region has 15 residues. V lost 1 base and J 2 bases, leaving 9 bases between the germline ends. CDR1 and CDR2 from the germline V gene are SGHTA and FQGNSA.

The chain links TRBV2 to TRBJ2-2; possibly TRBD2 for D (7 bases). CDR1 and CDR2 from the germline V gene are SNHLY and FYNNEI. Trimming removed 8 bases at V and 5 bases at J, with 12 bases between. This CDR3 spans 13 amino acids. The CDR3 is CASGRGSTGELFF. In DNA, the CDR3 is TGTGCCAGCGGGAGGGGGAGTACCGGGGAGCTGTTTTTT.

This chain uses TRBV25-1 with TRBJ2-5; perhaps TRBD2 as D (5 bases). The CDR3 extends over 16 amino acids. The V and J ends lost 3 bases and 4 bases respectively, with 18 bases between them. Germline CDR1 and CDR2: MGHDK and SYGVNS. CDR3: CASSDEKLAWGETQYF. In DNA form, the CDR3 reads TGTGCCAGCAGTGACGAGAAGCTAGCATGGGGAGAGACCCAGTACTTC.

The chain combines TRBV27 with TRBJ2-7, with D perhaps TRBD2 (6 bases). Trimming cost V 5 bases and J 7 bases, with 12 bases left between them. Germline-derived CDR1 and CDR2 are MNHEY and SMNVEV (reference sequence). CDR3 length: 12 residues. For the CDR3, the DNA is TGTGCCAGCAGTCCCTCAGGGAGGGAGCAGTACTTC. It encodes CASSPSGREQYF.

The chain is built from TRBV7-9 and TRBJ2-5; D is perhaps TRBD2 (6 bases). Germline V CDR1 and CDR2: SEHNR, FQNEAQ (reference sequence). The CDR3 runs to 15 residues. V gave up 6 bases and J gave up 3 bases, with 17 bases separating them. The CDR3 DNA reads as TGTGCCAGCAGTCTAACCGGGAGTCGGGAAGAGACCCAGTACTTC. As protein: CASSLTGSREETQYF. The full variable domain, with the rest looked up from reference TRBV7-9 and TRBJ2-5, is DTGVSQNPRHKITKRGQNVTFRCDPISEHNRLYWYRQTLGQGPEFLTYFQNEAQLEKSRLLSDRFSAERPKGSFSTLEIQRTEQGDSAMYLCASSLTGSREETQYFGPGTRLLVL.

V usage is TRBV30 and J usage is TRBJ1-5; 7 nucleotides align to TRBD1. CDR1 GTSNPN and CDR2 SVGIG come from the germline V gene (reference sequence). This CDR3 spans 13 amino acids. J lost 6 bases, V lost 1 base, and 3 bases had no gene match. CDR3 sequence (DNA): TGTGCCTGGAGTGGAGGGGGCGGTCAGCCCCAGCATTTT. This translates into CAWSGGGGQPQHF. The full variable domain, its missing parts supplied by reference TRBV30 and TRBJ1-5, is SQTIHQWPATLVQPVGSPLSLECTVEGTSNPNLYWYRQAAGRGLQLLFYSVGIGQISSEVPQNLSASRPQDRQFILSSKKLLLSDSGFYLCAWSGGGGQPQHFGDGTRLSIL.

This clone appeared once. The rearrangement links TRBV9 to TRBJ2-7; 7 nucleotides agree with TRBD2. J lost 3 bases, V lost 1 base, and 4 bases had no gene match. The CDR3 has 14 residues. Germline V CDR1 and CDR2: SGDLS, YYNGEE. In DNA form, the CDR3 reads TGTGCCAGCAGCGTATCGGGGGGTAACTACGAGCAGTACTTC. Protein: CASSVSGGNYEQYF.

The V call is TRBV7-3, the J call TRBJ1-1; D may be TRBD1 (6 bases). Germline-derived CDR1 and CDR2 are SGHTA and FQGTGA. V was pared by 6 bases and J by 0 bases, with 11 bases between. This CDR3 is 14 amino acids long. CDR3 sequence (DNA): TGTGCCAGCAGTTCTAGGGGGATGAACACTGAAGCTTTCTTT. Amino acid sequence: CASSSRGMNTEAFF.

This clone appeared a single time. The chain recombines TRBV4-1 with TRBJ2-7; D is possibly TRBD1 (5 bases). CDR1 MGHRA and CDR2 YSYEKL come from the germline V gene. The CDR3 sequence is 13 residues long. Trimming shortened V by 5 bases and J by 2 bases, and 10 bases separated the two germline ends. The CDR3 spells CASSYRLTYEQYF. In DNA, the CDR3 is TGCGCCAGCAGCTACAGGTTAACCTACGAGCAGTACTTC.

V is TRBV5-4 and J is TRBJ2-7, with a tentative D call TRBD2 (5 bases). There are 13 residues in the CDR3. Trimming took 0 bases from V and 8 from J, leaving 12 bases between them. Germline values: CDR1 SGHNT, CDR2 YYREEE (reference sequence). The CDR3 reads CASSLELDRQQYF. The CDR3 DNA sequence: TGTGCCAGCAGCTTGGAACTAGATCGTCAGCAGTACTTC.

The chain employs TRBV11-2 and TRBJ1-2, with a possible D match to TRBD1 (5 bases). The CDR3 sequence is 13 residues long. Looked up from germline, CDR1 is SGHAT and CDR2 is FQNNGV. V was shortened by 3 bases and J by 3 bases, with 8 bases between the two germline ends. The CDR3 DNA follows: TGTGCCAGCAGCTTGGGGCTCGACTATGGCTACACCTTC. This codes for CASSLGLDYGYTF.

The rearrangement uses TRBV5-1 and TRBJ1-4, with D possibly TRBD1 on 5 matching bases. The CDR3 length is 15 residues. V lost 1 base and J 9 bases, leaving 16 bases between the germline ends. CDR1 SGHRS and CDR2 YFSETQ come from the germline V gene. The CDR3 sequence is CASSLFGNAGQKLFF. As DNA, the CDR3 is TGCGCCAGCAGCTTGTTTGGTAACGCGGGGCAAAAACTGTTTTTT.

The chain carries TRBV15 and TRBJ2-7, with 7 bases fitting TRBD1. Germline V gives CDR1 LNHNV, CDR2 YYDKDF (reference sequence). Trimming cost V 3 bases and J 0 bases; bases outside gene matches: 5. This CDR3 contains 15 residues. This chain's CDR3 is CATSRDRWSSYEQYF. Here the CDR3 DNA reads TGTGCCACCAGCAGGGACAGGTGGAGCTCCTACGAGCAGTACTTC.

V is TRBV7-6 and J is TRBJ2-1; D remains ambiguous. The germline V and J ends were trimmed by 1 base and 2 bases, with 9 bases remaining between them. The CDR3 has 15 amino acids. Per germline, CDR1 SGHVS and CDR2 FNYEAQ. The CDR3: CASSLESGAYNEQFF. CDR3 bases: TGTGCCAGCAGCTTAGAGTCAGGCGCCTACAATGAGCAGTTCTTC.

The chain combines TRBV2 with TRBJ1-2, with D uncertain. The germline gives CDR1 SNHLY, CDR2 FYNNEI. V was pared by 5 bases and J by 2 bases, with 9 bases between. CDR3 length: 13 amino acids. The CDR3 coding sequence is TGTGCCAGCAGTTTGGCCAAAAACTATGGCTACACCTTC. Residues: CASSLAKNYGYTF. The full variable domain, completed using reference TRBV2 and TRBJ1-2, is EPEVTQTPSHQVTQMGQEVILRCVPISNHLYFYWYRQILGQKVEFLVSFYNNEISEKSEIFDDQFSVERPDGSNFTLKIRSTKLEDSAMYFCASSLAKNYGYTFGSGTRLTVV.